Listed below are T cell receptor beta chains from one sample, sequenced in a study of shared clonotypes between healthy human individuals. Method: immunoSEQ multiplex PCR; TCRdb's copy keeps in-frame clones and lacks some. Of about 2 million clones in the sample, about 95% were seen once. Sequencing was performed on naive CD8+ T cells sorted from blood. These receptors all stem from a man aged 18 to 29 in good health. Each CDR3 is given with its conserved first and last residue. Each record gives: CDR3 DNA, CDR3 protein, D gene, V gene, J gene, clone size. The D gene is left open where the match is weak. Clone size is not always given. Where it is, it says once, few, many or a class for expanded clones.

cdr3_nt: TGCAGCGTGATGACAGGTGACTCTGGAAACACCATATATTTT; cdr3_aa: CSVMTGDSGNTIYF; d_call: NA; v_call: TRBV29-1; j_call: TRBJ1-3; clone_size: once
cdr3_nt: TGTGCCAGCAGTTTCGGCGATACGCAGTATTTT; cdr3_aa: CASSFGDTQYF; d_call: NA; v_call: TRBV27; j_call: TRBJ2-3; clone_size: NA
cdr3_nt: TGCAGCGTTTGGGTTGGGGGCAACGAGCAGTACTTC; cdr3_aa: CSVWVGGNEQYF; d_call: NA; v_call: TRBV29-1; j_call: TRBJ2-7; clone_size: NA
cdr3_nt: TGTGCCAGCTCACCTGCTTCTGTCGGGCCACAAGAGACCCAGTACTTC; cdr3_aa: CASSPASVGPQETQYF; d_call: NA; v_call: TRBV18; j_call: TRBJ2-5; clone_size: NA
cdr3_nt: TGTGCCAGCTCACCTCCGGGACCTCGGGACGAAAAACTGTTTTTT; cdr3_aa: CASSPPGPRDEKLFF; d_call: NA; v_call: TRBV18; j_call: TRBJ1-4; clone_size: once
cdr3_nt: TGTGCCTGGAGCGGGGAGGACGGTGAAAAACTGTTTTTT; cdr3_aa: CAWSGEDGEKLFF; d_call: NA; v_call: TRBV30; j_call: TRBJ1-4; clone_size: NA
cdr3_nt: TGCGCCAGCGCCCTCGTTAAAGGCGACTATGGCTACACCTTC; cdr3_aa: CASALVKGDYGYTF; d_call: NA; v_call: TRBV5-1; j_call: TRBJ1-2; clone_size: NA
cdr3_nt: TGTGCCAGCAGCGTAGACAAACTTGCTGAAGCTTTCTTT; cdr3_aa: CASSVDKLAEAFF; d_call: NA; v_call: TRBV9; j_call: TRBJ1-1; clone_size: NA
cdr3_nt: TGTGCCAGCAGTACGACTAGCGGGGGGACCCAAGAGACCCAGTACTTC; cdr3_aa: CASSTTSGGTQETQYF; d_call: TRBD2; v_call: TRBV6-6; j_call: TRBJ2-5; clone_size: NA
cdr3_nt: TGTGCCAGCAGCGTATCGGGAAACACCATATATTTT; cdr3_aa: CASSVSGNTIYF; d_call: NA; v_call: TRBV5-4; j_call: TRBJ1-3; clone_size: NA
cdr3_nt: TGTGCCAGCAGTGAAGTGCGTCCCGGGACAGGGACGGACAACTATGGCTACACCTTC; cdr3_aa: CASSEVRPGTGTDNYGYTF; d_call: TRBD1; v_call: TRBV2; j_call: TRBJ1-2; clone_size: NA
cdr3_nt: TGCGCCAGCAGCCAAGGGAGGGAATTCCCCTACGAGCAGTACTTC; cdr3_aa: CASSQGREFPYEQYF; d_call: NA; v_call: TRBV4-1; j_call: TRBJ2-7; clone_size: NA
cdr3_nt: TGTGCCAGCTCACCACCGGCAGGAGACCTTAACTATGGCTACACCTTC; cdr3_aa: CASSPPAGDLNYGYTF; d_call: NA; v_call: TRBV18; j_call: TRBJ1-2; clone_size: once
cdr3_nt: TGTGCCAGCAGTGGCCACGGGACAGGAGGCAATGAGCAGTTCTTC; cdr3_aa: CASSGHGTGGNEQFF; d_call: TRBD1; v_call: TRBV9; j_call: TRBJ2-1; clone_size: NA
cdr3_nt: TGTGCCAGCAGTTATTACTTGGGGGGCACCGGGGAGCTGTTTTTT; cdr3_aa: CASSYYLGGTGELFF; d_call: NA; v_call: TRBV27; j_call: TRBJ2-2; clone_size: NA
cdr3_nt: TGTGCCTGGAGGAAAGGGGTGAACACTGAAGCTTTCTTT; cdr3_aa: CAWRKGVNTEAFF; d_call: NA; v_call: TRBV30; j_call: TRBJ1-1; clone_size: NA
cdr3_nt: TGTGCCAGTTCAGGGACAGGGACAGAACGGATCTCCTACGAGCAGTACTTC; cdr3_aa: CASSGTGTERISYEQYF; d_call: TRBD1; v_call: TRBV2; j_call: TRBJ2-7; clone_size: NA
cdr3_nt: TGCGCCAGCAGCCATGATCTAGGCTCGGACTATGGCTACACCTTC; cdr3_aa: CASSHDLGSDYGYTF; d_call: NA; v_call: TRBV4-3; j_call: TRBJ1-2; clone_size: once
cdr3_nt: TGTGCCAGCAGTTACGTCGTGGAGGCCACTGAAGCTTTCTTT; cdr3_aa: CASSYVVEATEAFF; d_call: NA; v_call: TRBV6-5; j_call: TRBJ1-1; clone_size: NA
cdr3_nt: TGTGCCAGCAGTGAACCCGGACACACGGACGAGCAGTACTTC; cdr3_aa: CASSEPGHTDEQYF; d_call: NA; v_call: TRBV6-1; j_call: TRBJ2-7; clone_size: NA
cdr3_nt: TGCGCCAGCAGCAGTCTCCCCCCCGATTATGGCTACACCTTC; cdr3_aa: CASSSLPPDYGYTF; d_call: NA; v_call: TRBV10-1; j_call: TRBJ1-2; clone_size: once
cdr3_nt: TGCGCCAGCAGCCAAGAACAGGGACAAGTGGCTTTCTTT; cdr3_aa: CASSQEQGQVAFF; d_call: NA; v_call: TRBV4-1; j_call: TRBJ1-1; clone_size: NA
cdr3_nt: TGTGCCAGCTGGGTAGCGGGAGGTTACGAGCAGTACTTC; cdr3_aa: CASWVAGGYEQYF; d_call: TRBD2; v_call: TRBV27; j_call: TRBJ2-7; clone_size: NA
cdr3_nt: TGTGCCAGTAGTCCGGTGGTCCTCACCGATACGCAGTATTTT; cdr3_aa: CASSPVVLTDTQYF; d_call: NA; v_call: TRBV19; j_call: TRBJ2-3; clone_size: NA
cdr3_nt: TGTGCTAGTGGTTTGTGGACCCCGGGACGCCAGTACTTC; cdr3_aa: CASGLWTPGRQYF; d_call: NA; v_call: TRBV12-5; j_call: TRBJ2-5; clone_size: NA